The TCR beta chain under discussion was sequenced for a study of OX40 agonist ivuxolimab in advanced cancers. Germline V gene sequence: CDR1 MDHEN, CDR2 SYDVKM. This CDR3 spans 13 amino acids. V lost 7 bases and J 4 bases, leaving 14 bases between the germline ends. Method: immunoSEQ multiplex PCR; TCRdb's copy keeps in-frame clones and lacks some. The table has 35,000 to 45,000 clones, more than 75% seen once. Specimen: CD4+ or CD8+ T cells sorted from blood, collected in a trial of the OX40 agonist ivuxolimab. The chain uses TRBV28 and TRBJ2-7; D not resolved. The TCR sequence derives from an adult with an advanced solid tumor such as melanoma, head and neck, liver or kidney cancer. CDR3 amino acids: CASIGPGRYEQYF. The CDR3 DNA is TGTGCCAGCATCGGCCCCGGGCGTTACGAGCAGTACTTC. The full variable domain, its missing parts supplied by reference TRBV28 and TRBJ2-7, is DVKVTQSSRYLVKRTGEKVFLECVQDMDHENMFWYRQDPGLGLRLIYFSYDVKMKEKGDIPEGYSVSREKKERFSLILESASTNQTSMYLCASIGPGRYEQYFGPGTRLTVT.